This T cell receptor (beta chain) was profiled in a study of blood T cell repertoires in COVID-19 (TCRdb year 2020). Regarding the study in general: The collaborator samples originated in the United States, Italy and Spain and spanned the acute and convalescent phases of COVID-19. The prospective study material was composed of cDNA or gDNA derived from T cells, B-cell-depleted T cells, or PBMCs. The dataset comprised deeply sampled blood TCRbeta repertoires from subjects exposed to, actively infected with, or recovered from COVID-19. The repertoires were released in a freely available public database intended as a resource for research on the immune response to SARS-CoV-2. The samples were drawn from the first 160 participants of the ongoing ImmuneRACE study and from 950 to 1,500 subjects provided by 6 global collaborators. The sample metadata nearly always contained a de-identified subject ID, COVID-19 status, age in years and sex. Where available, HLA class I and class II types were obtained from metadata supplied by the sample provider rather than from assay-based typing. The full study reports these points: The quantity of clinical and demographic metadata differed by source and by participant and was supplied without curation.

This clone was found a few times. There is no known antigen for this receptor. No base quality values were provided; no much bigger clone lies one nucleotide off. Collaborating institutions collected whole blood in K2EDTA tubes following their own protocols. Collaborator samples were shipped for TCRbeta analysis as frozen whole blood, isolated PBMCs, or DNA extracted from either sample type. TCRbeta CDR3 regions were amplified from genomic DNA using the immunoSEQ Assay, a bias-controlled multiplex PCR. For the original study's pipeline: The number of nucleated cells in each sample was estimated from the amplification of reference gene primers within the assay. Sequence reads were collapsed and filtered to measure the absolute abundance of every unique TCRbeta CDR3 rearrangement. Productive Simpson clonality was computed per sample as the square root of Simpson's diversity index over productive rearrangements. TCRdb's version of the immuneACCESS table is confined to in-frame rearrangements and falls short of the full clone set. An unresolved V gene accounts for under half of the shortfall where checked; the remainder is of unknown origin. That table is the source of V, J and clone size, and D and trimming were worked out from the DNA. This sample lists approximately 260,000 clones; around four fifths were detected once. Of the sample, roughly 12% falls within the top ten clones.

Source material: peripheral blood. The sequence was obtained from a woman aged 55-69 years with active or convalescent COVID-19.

The CDR3 protein: CASSRDRILEAFF. The DNA reads as follows: TGTGCCAGCAGCAGGGACAGGATCCTTGAAGCTTTCTTT. The chain uses TRBV7-2 and TRBJ1-1; 8 bases in the junction line up with TRBD1. The CDR3 runs 13 amino acids, cysteine and phenylalanine included. The only DNA kept is the CDR3, 39 bases in frame from the first base. CDR1 is given as SGHTA and CDR2 as FQGNSA, both from the germline V gene. Trimming accounts for 5 bases at V and 7 bases at J, while the number of junction bases matched to no gene is 6.